This is a list of T cell receptor beta chains from one sample in a study of T cell repertoires in cytomegalovirus infection. TCRdb re-derived calls from the reads in MiXCR, one entry per CDR3 protein. Seen here are 75,000 to 95,000 distinct CDR3 sequences, under 55% observed once, and the top ten hold more than 85%. Antigen specificity for these receptors is unknown. The specimen comprised CD8+ T cells from cultured PBMCs, sampled from culture after CMV antigen stimulation. The receptor source for this set is a human donor in good health (CMV status not recorded). Some clones in this sample may be carry-over from other donors' samples. Both conserved end residues are part of each CDR3. The D gene is left open where the match is weak. Part of the rows lack a size; the others show once, few, many or a class for expanded clones.

>TRBV11-2|TRBD2|TRBJ2-7|16|-
TGTGCCAGCAGCTTAGGCAGGGTGGGAGGGAAGAGCGAGCAGTACTTC
CASSLGRVGGKSEQYF
>TRBV20-1|TRBD1|TRBJ1-1|15|-
TGCAGTGCTAACTACAGGGGGCCGTTGAACACTGAAGCTTTCTTT
CSANYRGPLNTEAFF
>TRBV29-1|-|TRBJ2-7|13|-
TGCAGCGTTGGGGCAGTTCCTCGCGACGAGCAGTACTTC
CSVGAVPRDEQYF
>TRBV11-2|-|TRBJ1-1|16|-
TGTGCCAGCAGCTTAGATCTGGGGGGGGCGGACACTGAAGCTTTCTTT
CASSLDLGGADTEAFF
>TRBV11-2|TRBD1|TRBJ2-3|15|-
TGTGCCAGCAGACAAACAGGGGTTTACACAGATACGCAGTATTTT
CASRQTGVYTDTQYF
>TRBV29-1|-|TRBJ1-2|11|-
TGCAGCGTCGAGACAAACGACGGCTACACCTTC
CSVETNDGYTF
>TRBV5-5|TRBD2|TRBJ2-1|14|-
TGTGCCAGCAGCTCAAGCGGGGGGTACAATGAGCAGTTCTTC
CASSSSGGYNEQFF
>TRBV6-6|-|TRBJ2-7|22|-
TGTGCCAGCAACAAGGGGCCCCGCGAGTTAGTGAAGACCTTTTTTTCACGCTACGAGCAGTACTTC
CASNKGPRELVKTFFSRYEQYF
>TRBV28|TRBD2|TRBJ2-5|17|-
TGTGCCAGCAGCCGTGCCGGGACTAGCGGGAGGGTGAAGACCCAGTACTTC
CASSRAGTSGRVKTQYF
>TRBV11-2|-|TRBJ2-7|16|-
TGTGCCAGCAGCCCCGACAGGCCCCGGTTATACTACGAGCAGTACTTC
CASSPDRPRLYYEQYF
>TRBV4-2|-|TRBJ2-1|14|-
TGTGCCAGCAGCTCACGGAGCGCCTACAATGAGCAGTTCTTC
CASSSRSAYNEQFF
>TRBV19|-|TRBJ2-7|15|-
TGTGCCAGTACCCCAGGGCCCGGGAGCTCCTACGAGCAGTACTTC
CASTPGPGSSYEQYF
>TRBV24-1|TRBD1|TRBJ1-1|13|-
TGTGCCACCAGTCGTTCGGGACAGCTTGAAGCTTTCTTT
CATSRSGQLEAFF
>TRBV12-3/TRBV12-4|-|TRBJ2-7|17|few
TGTGCCAGCAGTTTGGGGGGCGGACTAGAGATGTCCTACGAGCAGTACTTC
CASSLGGGLEMSYEQYF
>TRBV7-8|-|TRBJ2-1|17|-
TGTGCCAGCAGCTTAGCGAGAACTATCCCGTCCTACAATGAGCAGTTCTTC
CASSLARTIPSYNEQFF
>TRBV19|-|TRBJ1-1|13|-
TGTGCCAGTATCAACACCATGAACACTGAAGCTTTCTTT
CASINTMNTEAFF
>TRBV9|-|TRBJ2-3|13|-
TGTGCCAGCAGCGTAGACAGCACAGATACGCAGTATTTT
CASSVDSTDTQYF